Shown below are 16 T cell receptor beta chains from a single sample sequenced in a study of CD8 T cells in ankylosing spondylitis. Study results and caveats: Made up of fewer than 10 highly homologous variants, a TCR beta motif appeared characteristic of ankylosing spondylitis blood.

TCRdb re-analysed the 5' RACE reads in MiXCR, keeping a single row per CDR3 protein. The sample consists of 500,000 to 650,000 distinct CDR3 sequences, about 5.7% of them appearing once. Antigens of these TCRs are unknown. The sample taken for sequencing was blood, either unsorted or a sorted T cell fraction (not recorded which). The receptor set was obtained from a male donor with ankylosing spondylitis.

The CDR3 sequence: CASSLNGLAGPVSEQFF. The CDR3, as DNA: TGTGCCAGCAGCTTAAACGGACTAGCGGGGCCTGTTAGCGAGCAGTTCTTC. The V and J genes are TRBV7-2 and TRBJ2-1; TRBD2 agrees at 12 bases. The CDR3 covers 17 residues. Germline CDR1 and CDR2: SGHTA and FQGNSA. J was trimmed by 10 bases and V by 2 bases; bases with no gene match: 12.

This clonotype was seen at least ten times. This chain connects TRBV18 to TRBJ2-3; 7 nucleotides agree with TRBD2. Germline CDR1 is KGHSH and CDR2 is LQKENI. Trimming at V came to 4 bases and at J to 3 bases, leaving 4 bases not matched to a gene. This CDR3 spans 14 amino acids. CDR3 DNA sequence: TGTGCCAGCTCACTCGAGCGGGATACAGATACGCAGTATTTT. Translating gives CASSLERDTDTQYF.

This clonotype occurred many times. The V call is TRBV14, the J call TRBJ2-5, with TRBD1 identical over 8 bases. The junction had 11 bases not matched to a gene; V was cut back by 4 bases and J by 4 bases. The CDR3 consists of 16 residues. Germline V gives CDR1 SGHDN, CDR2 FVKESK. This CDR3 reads CASSPRDRTWVETQYF. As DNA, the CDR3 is TGTGCCAGCAGCCCCCGGGACAGGACTTGGGTAGAGACCCAGTACTTC. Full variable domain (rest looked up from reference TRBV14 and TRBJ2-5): EAGVTQFPSHSVIEKGQTVTLRCDPISGHDNLYWYRRVMGKEIKFLLHFVKESKQDESGMPNNRFLAERTGGTYSTLKVQPAELEDSGVYFCASSPRDRTWVETQYFGPGTRLLVL.

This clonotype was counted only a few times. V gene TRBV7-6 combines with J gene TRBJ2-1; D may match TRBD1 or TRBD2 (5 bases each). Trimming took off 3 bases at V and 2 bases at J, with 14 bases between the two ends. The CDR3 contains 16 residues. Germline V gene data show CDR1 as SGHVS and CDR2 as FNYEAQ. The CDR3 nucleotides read TGTGCCAGCAGCTTGGACATTCACGGGGCCTACAATGAGCAGTTCTTC. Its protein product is CASSLDIHGAYNEQFF.

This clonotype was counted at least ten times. The CDR3 nucleotides are TGTGCCAGCAGCTTACGGACAGCTAATTCACCCCTCCACTTT. Translated, it gives CASSLRTANSPLHF. This rearrangement joins TRBV7-8 to TRBJ1-6, with TRBD1 as a possible D gene (6 bases). Germline CDR1 and CDR2: SGHVS and FQNEAQ. The CDR3 is 14 amino acids. V lost 2 bases, J lost 6 bases, and 8 bases lay in between.

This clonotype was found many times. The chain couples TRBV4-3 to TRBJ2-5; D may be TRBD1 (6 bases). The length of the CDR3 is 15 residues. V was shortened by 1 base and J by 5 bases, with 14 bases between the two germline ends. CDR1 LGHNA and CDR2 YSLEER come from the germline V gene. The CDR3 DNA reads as TGCGCCAGCAGCCAAGTCTTTGGGACATTGGAGACCCAGTACTTC. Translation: CASSQVFGTLETQYF.

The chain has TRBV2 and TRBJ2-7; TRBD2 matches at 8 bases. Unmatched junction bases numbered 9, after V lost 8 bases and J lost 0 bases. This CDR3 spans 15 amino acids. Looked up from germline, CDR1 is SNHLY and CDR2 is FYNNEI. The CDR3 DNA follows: TGTGCCAGCGGCGGGGGGCCAGATTTCTCCTACGAGCAGTACTTC. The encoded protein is CASGGGPDFSYEQYF. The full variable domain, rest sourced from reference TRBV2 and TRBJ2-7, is EPEVTQTPSHQVTQMGQEVILRCVPISNHLYFYWYRQILGQKVEFLVSFYNNEISEKSEIFDDQFSVERPDGSNFTLKIRSTKLEDSAMYFCASGGGPDFSYEQYFGPGTRLTVT.

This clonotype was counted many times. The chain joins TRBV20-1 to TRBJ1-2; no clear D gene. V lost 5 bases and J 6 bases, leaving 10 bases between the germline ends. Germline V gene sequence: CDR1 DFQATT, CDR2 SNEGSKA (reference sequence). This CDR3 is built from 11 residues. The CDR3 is CSAPIRHGYTF. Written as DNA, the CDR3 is TGCAGTGCTCCGATCCGGCATGGCTACACCTTC.

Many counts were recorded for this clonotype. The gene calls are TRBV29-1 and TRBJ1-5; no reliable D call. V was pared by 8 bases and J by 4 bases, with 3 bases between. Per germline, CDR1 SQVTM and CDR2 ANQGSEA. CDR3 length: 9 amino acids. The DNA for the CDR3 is TGCAGCCAAAATCAGCCCCAGCATTTT. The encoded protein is CSQNQPQHF.

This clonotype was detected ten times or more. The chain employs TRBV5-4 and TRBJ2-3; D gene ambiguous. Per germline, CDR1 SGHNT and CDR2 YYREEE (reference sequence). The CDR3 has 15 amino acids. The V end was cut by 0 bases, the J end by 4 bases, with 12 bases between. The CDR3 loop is CASSLEPPRSDTQYF. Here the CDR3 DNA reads TGTGCCAGCAGCTTGGAACCCCCGAGGTCAGATACGCAGTATTTT.

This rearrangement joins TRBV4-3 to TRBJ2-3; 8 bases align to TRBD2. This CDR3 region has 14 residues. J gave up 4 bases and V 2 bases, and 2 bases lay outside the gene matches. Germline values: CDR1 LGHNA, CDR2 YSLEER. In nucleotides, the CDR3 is TGCGCCAGCAGCCAACGGGGGGGCTCAGATACGCAGTATTTT. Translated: CASSQRGGSDTQYF.

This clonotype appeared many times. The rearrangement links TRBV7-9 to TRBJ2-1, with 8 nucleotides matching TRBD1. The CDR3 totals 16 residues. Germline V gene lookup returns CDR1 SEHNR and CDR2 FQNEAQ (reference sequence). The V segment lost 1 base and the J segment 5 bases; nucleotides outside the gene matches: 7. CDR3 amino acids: CASSLVGQVHHNEQFF. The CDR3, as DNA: TGTGCCAGCAGCTTAGTGGGACAGGTCCATCACAATGAGCAGTTCTTC. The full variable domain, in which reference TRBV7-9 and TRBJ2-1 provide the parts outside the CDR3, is DTGVSQNPRHKITKRGQNVTFRCDPISEHNRLYWYRQTLGQGPEFLTYFQNEAQLEKSRLLSDRFSAERPKGSFSTLEIQRTEQGDSAMYLCASSLVGQVHHNEQFFGPGTRLTVL.

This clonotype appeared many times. CDR3: CSARTGGLGGLFF. CDR3 bases: TGCAGTGCGAGGACAGGGGGCCTTGGGGGCCTGTTTTTT. This chain links TRBV20-1 with TRBJ1-4, with TRBD1 matching 11 bases. The J segment lost 14 bases and the V segment lost 6 bases, leaving 11 bases of the junction unmatched. CDR1 DFQATT and CDR2 SNEGSKA come from the germline V gene (reference sequence). The CDR3 consists of 13 residues.

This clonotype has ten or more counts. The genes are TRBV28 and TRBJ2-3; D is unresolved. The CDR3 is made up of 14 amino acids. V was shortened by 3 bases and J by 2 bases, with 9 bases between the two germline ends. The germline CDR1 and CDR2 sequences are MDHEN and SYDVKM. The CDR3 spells CASSFELDTDTQYF. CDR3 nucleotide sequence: TGTGCCAGCAGTTTCGAGCTAGACACAGATACGCAGTATTTT.

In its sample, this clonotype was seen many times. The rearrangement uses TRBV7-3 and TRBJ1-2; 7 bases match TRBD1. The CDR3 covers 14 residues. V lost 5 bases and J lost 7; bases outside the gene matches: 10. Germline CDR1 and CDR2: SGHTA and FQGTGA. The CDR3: CASSPQGTAGGYTF. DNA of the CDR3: TGTGCCAGCAGCCCGCAAGGGACAGCCGGTGGCTACACCTTC.

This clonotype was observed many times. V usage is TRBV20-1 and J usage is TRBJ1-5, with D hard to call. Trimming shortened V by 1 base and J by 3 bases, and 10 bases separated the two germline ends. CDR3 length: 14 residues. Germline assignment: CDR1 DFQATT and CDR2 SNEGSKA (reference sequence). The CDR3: CSARAGGNNQPQHF. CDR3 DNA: TGCAGTGCTAGAGCGGGAGGGAACAATCAGCCCCAGCATTTT.